Sequencing of this TCR beta chain was carried out in a study of blood T cell repertoires in COVID-19. Study-wide context: Both acute and convalescent COVID-19 samples were obtained from the United States, Italy and Spain.

Recruits, aged about 18 to 90 years, lived in 24 US areas. Clinical history as reported by participants underpinned cohort assignment. All recovered Cohort 3 donors got two negative PCRs, got clearance, or saw symptom resolution. The method was immunoSEQ multiplex PCR; TCRdb's version includes in-frame clones alone and lacks a portion of them. The sample records 150,000 to 200,000 clones, 80% to 85% being singletons. This CDR3 region has 15 residues. With 2 bases removed from V and 3 bases from J, the gap between germline ends came to 8 bases. Per the germline V gene, CDR1 is SEHNR and CDR2 is FQNEAQ (reference sequence).

The sequence derives from a woman aged 55-69 years who had recovered from COVID-19. The V and J genes are TRBV7-9 and TRBJ1-6, with D possibly being TRBD1 (6 bases). Sequenced input: PBMCs or T cells enriched from blood (not recorded which). The CDR3 protein is CASSLPRGYNSPLHF. CDR3 in DNA: TGTGCCAGCAGCTTACCCAGGGGCTATAATTCACCCCTCCACTTT.